This T cell receptor (beta chain) was captured by sequencing in a study of T cell repertoires in cytomegalovirus infection. Study context: Well-studied HLA-B-restricted CMV epitopes were used in the study alongside recently identified HLA-C-restricted ones. Notes on the study in general: There were HLA-C-restricted CMV-specific TCR beta clonotypes dominating the ex vivo response. Accumulated public TCR beta family frequency recognized individuals carrying CMV together with the relevant HLA.

MiXCR was run by TCRdb on the reads, yielding one entry per CDR3 protein. The data contain around 900,000 distinct CDR3 sequences, about a third of them seen just once; the ten biggest clones take up around 15%. This clonotype showed up just a few times. Its antigen remains unknown. V was shortened by 2 bases and J by 4 bases, with 4 bases between the two germline ends. The CDR3 sequence is 12 residues long. From germline, CDR1 is SNHLY and CDR2 FYNNEI. The clonotype originates from a human donor in good health (CMV status not recorded). Some clones in this sample may be carry-over from other donors' samples. The chain employs TRBV2 and TRBJ2-3, with unresolved D. This material consisted of cultured CD8+ T cells from PBMCs, taken from culture after CMV antigen stimulation. The CDR3 nucleotides read TGTGCCAGCAGTGAAATGTCAGATACGCAGTATTTT. Protein: CASSEMSDTQYF.